Below, 4 T cell receptor beta chains from the same sample are listed, as sequenced in a study of graft-versus-host responses after intestinal transplantation. Antigens of these TCRs are unknown. Repertoires were generated with immunoSEQ multiplex PCR, while TCRdb's copy carries only in-frame clones and drops some. The sample consists of about 130,000 clones, around nine tenths of them appearing once. The sample was unstimulated CD4+ T cells sorted from spleen or lymph node cells, taken before intestinal transplant. The origin of the receptors is a human donor who received an intestinal transplant.

This chain links TRBV2 with TRBJ1-4; no reliable D call. V gave up 3 bases and J gave up 11 bases, with 10 bases separating them. CDR1 is SNHLY, CDR2 FYNNEI, per germline. The CDR3 spans 12 residues. In DNA form, the CDR3 reads TGTGCCAGCAGTGACCCCGGGAAGAAACTGTTTTTT. This encodes CASSDPGKKLFF.

V gene TRBV7-8 combines with J gene TRBJ1-2, with a weak D call TRBD1 (5 bases). This CDR3 region has 13 residues. The germline CDR1 and CDR2 sequences are SGHVS and FQNEAQ. V gave up 5 bases and J gave up 2 bases, with 9 bases separating them. The CDR3 reads CASSPDSNYGYTF. The CDR3 nucleotides are TGTGCCAGCAGCCCTGACAGCAACTATGGCTACACCTTC. Full variable domain (remainder filled in from reference TRBV7-8 and TRBJ1-2): GAGVSQSPRYKVAKRGQDVALRCDPISGHVSLFWYQQALGQGPEFLTYFQNEAQLDKSGLPSDRFFAERPEGSVSTLKIQRTQQEDSAVYLCASSPDSNYGYTFGSGTRLTVV.

The chain employs TRBV9 and TRBJ1-1; no definite D call. This CDR3 contains 13 residues. Trimming stripped 0 bases from V and 1 base from J, with 4 bases between. Looked up from germline, CDR1 is SGDLS and CDR2 is YYNGEE. The CDR3: CASSVEKNTEAFF. CDR3 DNA sequence: TGTGCCAGCAGCGTAGAGAAGAACACTGAAGCTTTCTTT.

This chain links TRBV9 with TRBJ2-2; 10 nucleotides agree with TRBD1. Germline CDR1 SGDLS, CDR2 YYNGEE. CDR3 length: 16 amino acids. Unmatched junction bases numbered 7, after V lost 3 bases and J lost 5 bases. The CDR3 nucleotides read TGTGCCAGCAGCGCGAATCCGGGACAGGGGACCGGGGAGCTGTTTTTT. This translates into CASSANPGQGTGELFF.